One and the same sample provided the 24 T cell receptor beta chains below, sequenced in a study of cytomegalovirus exposure and HLA in healthy donors. The PCR made use of 60 Vbeta and 13 Jbeta primers. Data came from immunoSEQ multiplex PCR; TCRdb stores just in-frame clones and leaves some out. The sample lists tens of thousands of clones, 60% to 75% occurring once. The source material was PBMCs. Source of these receptors: a man aged 35 to 55 in good health and CMV-seropositive.

The rearrangement links TRBV28 to TRBJ1-2, with D uncertain. CDR3 length: 14 amino acids. Germline V gene lookup returns CDR1 MDHEN and CDR2 SYDVKM. V lost 6 bases to trimming and J lost 0 bases, with 11 bases between them. The CDR3 bases are TGTGCCAGCAGCTCGGGTGTAGCTAACTATGGCTACACCTTC. The encoded protein is CASSSGVANYGYTF.

The gene calls are TRBV28 and TRBJ2-7; 9 bases fit TRBD1. V was clipped by 6 bases and J by 6 bases; unmatched bases: 9. CDR3 length: 14 amino acids. Germline CDR1 reads MDHEN; CDR2 reads SYDVKM. CDR3 sequence (DNA): TGTGCCAGCAGGACTTCGGGACAGGGCCCCGAGCAGTACTTC. Translated: CASRTSGQGPEQYF.

V gene TRBV27 combines with J gene TRBJ2-2; no reliable D call. Germline-derived CDR1 and CDR2 are MNHEY and SMNVEV (reference sequence). Trimming pared 2 bases from V and 3 bases from J, leaving 10 bases between. There are 15 residues in the CDR3. The CDR3 bases are TGTGCCAGCAGTTTAGGCAGGATCTACACCGGGGAGCTGTTTTTT. It translates to CASSLGRIYTGELFF.

J is TRBJ1-1 and V is TRBV9; tentatively, D is TRBD1 (5 bases). Germline V gene data show CDR1 as SGDLS and CDR2 as YYNGEE. With 0 bases removed from V and 4 bases from J, the gap between germline ends came to 10 bases. The CDR3 consists of 14 residues. CDR3 DNA sequence: TGTGCCAGCAGCGTAGCCACAGGAAGCACTGAAGCTTTCTTT. It encodes CASSVATGSTEAFF.

The V gene is TRBV7-9, the J gene TRBJ2-2; perhaps TRBD2 as D (5 bases). The CDR3 spans 14 residues. V shed 3 bases and J shed 3 bases, with 8 bases lying between them. The germline V gene encodes CDR1 SEHNR and CDR2 FQNEAQ (reference sequence). The CDR3 DNA is TGTGCCAGCAGCTTTACGGGGTACACCGGGGAGCTGTTTTTT. Translating it yields CASSFTGYTGELFF.

This clone has just a few counts. This chain uses TRBV4-3 with TRBJ2-5; a weak D match, TRBD2 (6 bases). Trimming shortened V by 3 bases and J by 2 bases, and 16 bases separated the two germline ends. The CDR3 covers 16 residues. Germline-derived CDR1 and CDR2 are LGHNA and YSLEER. DNA for the CDR3: TGCGCCAGCAGCCACTCCAATAGCGGTTGGCAAGAGACCCAGTACTTC. Its protein is CASSHSNSGWQETQYF.

V is TRBV7-2 and J is TRBJ2-5; TRBD2 agrees at 9 bases. CDR3 size: 16 residues. With V trimmed by 3 bases and J by 4 bases, 9 bases remained unmatched. Germline CDR1 SGHTA, CDR2 FQGNSA. The DNA of the CDR3 is TGTGCCAGCAGCTTTTGGGCGGGGGGGCTATCAGAGACCCAGTACTTC. Translated, it gives CASSFWAGGLSETQYF. The full variable domain, rest sourced from reference TRBV7-2 and TRBJ2-5, is GAGVSQSPSNKVTEKGKDVELRCDPISGHTALYWYRQSLGQGLEFLIYFQGNSAPDKSGLPSDRFSAERTGGSVSTLTIQRTQQEDSAVYLCASSFWAGGLSETQYFGPGTRLLVL.

This chain connects TRBV5-4 to TRBJ2-1; 9 positions match TRBD2. Trimming took 5 bases from V and 4 from J; bases not matched to a gene: 13. The germline V gene has CDR1 SGHNT and CDR2 YYREEE (reference sequence). CDR3 length equals 17 residues. The CDR3: CASSSGRLAGTYNEQFF. The DNA of the CDR3 is TGTGCCAGCAGTTCGGGGCGGCTAGCGGGAACATACAATGAGCAGTTCTTC. Combining the CDR3 with reference TRBV5-4 and TRBJ2-1 gives the whole variable domain ETGVTQSPTHLIKTRGQQVTLRCSSQSGHNTVSWYQQALGQGPQFIFQYYREEENGRGNFPPRFSGLQFPNYSSELNVNALELDDSALYLCASSSGRLAGTYNEQFFGPGTRLTVL.

J is TRBJ2-3 and V is TRBV9; TRBD2 agrees at 8 bases. The CDR3 spans 16 residues. The germline V gene has CDR1 SGDLS and CDR2 YYNGEE. Germline trimming cut 3 bases from V and 4 bases from J; bases unmatched to any gene: 10. This chain's CDR3 is CASSEGLDGVSDTQYF. The DNA of the CDR3 is TGTGCCAGCAGCGAGGGACTAGACGGGGTGTCAGATACGCAGTATTTT.

This sequence joins TRBV6-1 and TRBJ1-2, with TRBD1 matching over 8 bases. V lost 1 base, J lost 6 bases, and 1 base stayed unmatched. This CDR3 has 13 amino acids. Germline CDR1 and CDR2: MNHNS and SASEGT. CDR3 DNA: TGTGCCAGCAGTGAAGGCAGGGGGCATGGCTACACCTTC. Translated, it gives CASSEGRGHGYTF.

This chain joins TRBV28 and TRBJ1-4; 7 bases line up with TRBD1. The CDR3 is 14 residues long. Germline loops: CDR1 MDHEN, CDR2 SYDVKM. The ends lost 5 bases at V and 8 bases at J; junction bases unmatched: 8. The chain's CDR3 is CASSPLGTAEKLFF. CDR3 nucleotides: TGTGCCAGCAGTCCCCTAGGGACAGCGGAAAAACTGTTTTTT.

J is TRBJ2-3 and V is TRBV5-1; TRBD2 matches 8 bases. Trimming at V came to 4 bases and at J to 0 bases, leaving 10 bases not matched to a gene. The CDR3 is made up of 17 amino acids. In germline, CDR1 is SGHRS, CDR2 YFSETQ. This CDR3 reads CASSITGGPRSTDTQYF. DNA of the CDR3: TGCGCCAGCAGCATAACGGGGGGGCCGCGAAGCACAGATACGCAGTATTTT.

In this sample, this clone turned up a few times. V gene TRBV2 combines with J gene TRBJ2-1; maybe TRBD1 (5 bases). V was cut by 7 bases and J by 7 bases, with 11 bases left in between. The CDR3 consists of 12 residues. CDR1 is SNHLY and CDR2 is FYNNEI in the germline V gene. The CDR3 loop reads CASTRQGNEQFF. CDR3 bases: TGTGCCAGCACAAGGCAGGGAAATGAGCAGTTCTTC.

This sequence joins TRBV6-1 and TRBJ1-6, with 10 bases lining up with TRBD1. Trimming took 4 bases from V and 13 from J; bases not matched to a gene: 7. Germline V gives CDR1 MNHNS, CDR2 SASEGT. The CDR3 covers 14 residues. This chain's CDR3 is CASSAGTGVDPLHF. The CDR3, as DNA: TGTGCCAGCAGTGCTGGGACAGGGGTTGACCCCCTCCACTTT.

The J gene is TRBJ2-5, the V gene TRBV7-9; TRBD2 might be the D (5 bases). V shed 5 bases and J shed 5 bases, with 12 bases lying between them. This CDR3 has 13 amino acids. Germline CDR1 reads SEHNR; CDR2 reads FQNEAQ (reference sequence). The CDR3: CASSRGNRETQYF. The CDR3 DNA reads TGTGCCAGCAGCCGGGGTAATCGGGAGACCCAGTACTTC.

The rearrangement joins TRBV7-9 to TRBJ1-4, with 9 nucleotides matching TRBD1. Trimming removed 3 bases from V and 4 bases from J; junction bases left unmatched: 6. From germline, CDR1 is SEHNR and CDR2 FQNEAQ (reference sequence). The CDR3 spans 16 residues. The CDR3 nucleotides are TGTGCCAGCAGCTTCTTATCGGGACAGGGTAATGAAAAACTGTTTTTT. Encoded protein: CASSFLSGQGNEKLFF.

This chain's CDR3 is CASSQLQGGETQYF. Written as DNA, the CDR3 is TGTGCCAGCAGTCAGCTACAGGGGGGAGAGACCCAGTACTTC. This rearrangement joins TRBV2 to TRBJ2-5, with TRBD1 matching over 8 bases. The germline CDR1 and CDR2 sequences are SNHLY and FYNNEI. With 5 bases clipped from V and 4 bases from J, the junction kept 6 bases outside the gene matches. This CDR3 region has 14 residues.

This clone was observed a single time. This rearrangement joins TRBV9 to TRBJ1-1; 9 bases agree with TRBD1. The CDR3 extends over 13 amino acids. In germline, CDR1 is SGDLS, CDR2 YYNGEE. V trimming: 4 bases; J trimming: 11 bases; junction bases outside the gene matches: 9. The CDR3 protein is CASSFRDRELAFF. The CDR3 bases are TGTGCCAGCAGCTTCAGGGACAGGGAACTCGCTTTCTTT.

The table lists this clone with a few counts. V usage is TRBV30 and J usage is TRBJ2-2; a weak D match, TRBD2 (6 bases). V lost 2 bases and J 7 bases, leaving 11 bases between the germline ends. Germline loops: CDR1 GTSNPN, CDR2 SVGIG (reference sequence). This CDR3 is built from 13 residues. CDR3 region: CAWSLRGGGELFF. CDR3 bases: TGTGCCTGGAGTTTGCGGGGAGGCGGGGAGCTGTTTTTT.

The chain employs TRBV7-2 and TRBJ2-1; perhaps TRBD2 as D (5 bases). The germline V gene encodes CDR1 SGHTA and CDR2 FQGNSA. CDR3 length equals 16 residues. With 0 bases removed from V and 0 bases from J, the gap between germline ends came to 9 bases. CDR3: CASSLATGNSYNEQFF. The DNA of the CDR3 is TGTGCCAGCAGCTTAGCCACGGGGAACTCCTACAATGAGCAGTTCTTC.

The chain has TRBV14 and TRBJ2-3; tentatively, D is TRBD2 (5 bases). V lost 5 bases to trimming and J lost 6 bases, with 12 bases between them. The CDR3 contains 13 residues. Germline V lookup: CDR1 SGHDN, CDR2 FVKESK. This chain's CDR3 is CASSSLVSDTQYF. CDR3 in DNA: TGTGCCAGCAGCTCACTAGTATCGGATACGCAGTATTTT.

The chain is built from TRBV30 and TRBJ2-3; 7 nucleotides align to TRBD1. The CDR3 covers 14 residues. Unmatched junction bases numbered 4, after V lost 4 bases and J lost 0 bases. Germline V gives CDR1 GTSNPN, CDR2 SVGIG (reference sequence). The CDR3 DNA sequence: TGTGCCTGGACTGGGACAGATAGCACAGATACGCAGTATTTT. Translating gives CAWTGTDSTDTQYF. Full variable domain (missing parts from reference TRBV30 and TRBJ2-3): SQTIHQWPATLVQPVGSPLSLECTVEGTSNPNLYWYRQAAGRGLQLLFYSVGIGQISSEVPQNLSASRPQDRQFILSSKKLLLSDSGFYLCAWTGTDSTDTQYFGPGTRLTVL.

This chain joins TRBV6-5 and TRBJ2-7, with 7 positions matching TRBD1. The V gene's germline CDR1 is MNHEY and CDR2 SVGAGI. V lost 10 bases and J lost 1; bases outside the gene matches: 7. This CDR3 has 13 residues. This chain's CDR3 is CATEDRPSYEQYF. CDR3 nucleotides: TGTGCCACCGAGGACAGGCCGTCCTACGAGCAGTACTTC.

The chain uses TRBV19 and TRBJ1-2; perhaps TRBD1 as D (5 bases). The CDR3 has 15 amino acids. The germline gives CDR1 LNHDA, CDR2 SQIVND (reference sequence). V lost 3 bases, J lost 3 bases, and 14 bases lay in between. The CDR3 DNA reads as TGTGCCAGTAGTATTATAGGGGAGGAGGACTATGGCTACACCTTC. Translated: CASSIIGEEDYGYTF.